This record concerns one T cell receptor (beta chain) sequence. The data belong to a study of T cells after yellow fever vaccination. V lost 3 bases and J lost 10, with 13 bases in between. Germline V CDR1 and CDR2: MNHEY, SMNVEV (reference sequence). The CDR3 is made up of 13 amino acids. TCRdb used MiXCR to reprocess the 5' RACE reads, holding one entry per CDR3 protein. The table records 80,000 to 100,000 distinct CDR3 sequences, approximately 8.4% of them present only once. The sequences come from CD8+ T cells not binding an NS4B(214-222) dextramer, sorted from PBMCs, collected roughly 14 days after the first yellow fever vaccination. The TCR comes from a young man who received the YFV17D yellow fever vaccine. The V call is TRBV27, the J call TRBJ1-5; D is possibly TRBD1 (5 bases). The CDR3 here is CASSFILGHPQHF. CDR3 coding DNA: TGTGCCAGCAGTTTCATTCTCGGACACCCCCAGCATTTT.